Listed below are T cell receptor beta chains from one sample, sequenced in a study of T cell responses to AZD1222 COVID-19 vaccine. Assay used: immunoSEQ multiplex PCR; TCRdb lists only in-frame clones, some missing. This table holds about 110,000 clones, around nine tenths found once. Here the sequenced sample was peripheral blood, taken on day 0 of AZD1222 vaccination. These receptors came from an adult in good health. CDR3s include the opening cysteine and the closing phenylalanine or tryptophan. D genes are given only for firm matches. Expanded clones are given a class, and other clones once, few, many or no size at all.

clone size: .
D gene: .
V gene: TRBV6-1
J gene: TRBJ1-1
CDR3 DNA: TGTGCCAGCAGTGAAAGGGGGGGGATCTCTGAAGCTTTCTTT
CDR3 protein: CASSERGGISEAFF

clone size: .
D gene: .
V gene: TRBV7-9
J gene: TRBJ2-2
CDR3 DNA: TGTGCCAGTCCGGGTGTAATCCCCACCGGGGAGCTGTTTTTT
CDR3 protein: CASPGVIPTGELFF

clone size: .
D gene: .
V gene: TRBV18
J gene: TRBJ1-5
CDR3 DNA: TGTGCCAGCTCACCAGGGGGCAATCAGCCCCAGCATTTT
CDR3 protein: CASSPGGNQPQHF

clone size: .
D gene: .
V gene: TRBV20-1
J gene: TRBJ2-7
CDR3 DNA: TGCAGTGCCCCCCGCGTGGACGAGCAGTACTTC
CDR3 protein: CSAPRVDEQYF

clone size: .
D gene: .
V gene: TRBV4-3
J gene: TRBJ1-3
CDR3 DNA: TGCGCCAGCAGCCAATATTTTAGAGGCCAGGGCTCTGGAAACACCATATATTTT
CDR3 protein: CASSQYFRGQGSGNTIYF

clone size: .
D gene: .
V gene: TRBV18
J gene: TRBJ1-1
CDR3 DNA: TGTGCCAGCACACTAGGGCGGGTTAACACTGAAGCTTTCTTT
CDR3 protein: CASTLGRVNTEAFF

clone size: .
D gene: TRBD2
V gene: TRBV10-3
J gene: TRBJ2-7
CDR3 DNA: TGTGCCATCAGAACCGGGACTAGCGGGACTGAAGGCTCCTACGAGCAGTACTTC
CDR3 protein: CAIRTGTSGTEGSYEQYF

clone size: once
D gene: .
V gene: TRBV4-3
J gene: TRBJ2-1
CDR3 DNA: TGCGCCAGCAGCCAAGAGTGGCTAGGAGGGTGGAATGAGCAGTTCTTC
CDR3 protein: CASSQEWLGGWNEQFF

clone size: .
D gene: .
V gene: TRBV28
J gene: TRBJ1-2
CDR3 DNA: TGTGCCAGCAGTTTATCGTCCAGGTCCTATGGCTACACCTTC
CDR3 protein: CASSLSSRSYGYTF

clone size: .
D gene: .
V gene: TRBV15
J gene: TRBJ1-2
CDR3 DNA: TGTGCCACCAGCAGAGATGGGGGAGACTACAGAAACTATGGCTACACCTTC
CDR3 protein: CATSRDGGDYRNYGYTF

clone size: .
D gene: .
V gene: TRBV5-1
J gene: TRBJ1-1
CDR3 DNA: TGCGCCAGCTGGTATGGGGAAGGGAACACTGAAGCTTTCTTT
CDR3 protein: CASWYGEGNTEAFF

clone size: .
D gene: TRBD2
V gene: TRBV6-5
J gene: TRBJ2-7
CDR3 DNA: TGTGCCAGCACGAGGCGGGGGACCTACGAGCAGTACTTC
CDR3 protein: CASTRRGTYEQYF

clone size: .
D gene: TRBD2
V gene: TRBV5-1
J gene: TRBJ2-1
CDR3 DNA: TGCGCCAGCAGCTCGGGAATGGGACTAGCGGGAGTAAGCGAGCAGTTCTTC
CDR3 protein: CASSSGMGLAGVSEQFF

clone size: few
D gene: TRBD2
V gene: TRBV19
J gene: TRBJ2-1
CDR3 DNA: TGTGCCAGTAGTGTCGGACTAGCATACAATGAGCAGTTCTTC
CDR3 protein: CASSVGLAYNEQFF

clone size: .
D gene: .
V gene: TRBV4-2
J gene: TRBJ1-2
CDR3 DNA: TGTGCCAGCAGCCAAGAGGTAGGGGACTATGGCTACACCTTC
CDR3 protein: CASSQEVGDYGYTF

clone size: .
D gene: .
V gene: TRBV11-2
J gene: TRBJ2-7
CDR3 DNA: TGTGCCAGCAGCCTCTTAGGGATTGGGGCCTACGAGCAGTACTTC
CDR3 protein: CASSLLGIGAYEQYF

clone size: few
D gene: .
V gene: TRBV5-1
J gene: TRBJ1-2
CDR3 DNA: TGCGCCAGCAGCTTTCAGGGTGCGGATGGCTACACCTTC
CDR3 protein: CASSFQGADGYTF

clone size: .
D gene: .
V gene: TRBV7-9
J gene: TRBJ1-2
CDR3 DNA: TGTGCCAGCAGCTTCCAGGCCTATGGCTACACCTTC
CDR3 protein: CASSFQAYGYTF

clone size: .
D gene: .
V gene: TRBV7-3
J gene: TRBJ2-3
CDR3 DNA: TGTGCCAGCAGCTTATCACGGACTAGCACAGATACGCAGTATTTT
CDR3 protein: CASSLSRTSTDTQYF

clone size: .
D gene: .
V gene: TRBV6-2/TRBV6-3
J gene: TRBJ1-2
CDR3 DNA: TGTGCCAGCAGTTCCCACGGGGACATCGTATATGGCTACACCTTC
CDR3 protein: CASSSHGDIVYGYTF

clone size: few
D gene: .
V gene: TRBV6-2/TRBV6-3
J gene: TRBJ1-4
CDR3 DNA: TGTGCCAGCAGTTACCCACGGGGGCGAAGGTGGGATGCAACTAATGAAAAACTGTTTTTT
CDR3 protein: CASSYPRGRRWDATNEKLFF

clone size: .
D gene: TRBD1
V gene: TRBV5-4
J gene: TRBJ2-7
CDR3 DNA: TGTGCCAGCAGCTCTAAAGGACAGGGGGACGAGCAGTACTTC
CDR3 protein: CASSSKGQGDEQYF

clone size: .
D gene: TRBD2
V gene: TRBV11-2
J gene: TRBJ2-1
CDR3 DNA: TGTGCCAGCAGCTTAGGGCCCCGCGGGAGCTCCTACAATGAGCAGTTCTTC
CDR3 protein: CASSLGPRGSSYNEQFF

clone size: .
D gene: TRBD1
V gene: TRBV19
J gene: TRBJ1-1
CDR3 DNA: TGTGCCAGTAGTTTAGGACAGGGCTTAACTGAAGCTTTCTTT
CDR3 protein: CASSLGQGLTEAFF

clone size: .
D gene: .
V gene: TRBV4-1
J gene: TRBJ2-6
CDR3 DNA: TGCGCCAGCAGGCTGGTGGCAGAGATCTCTGGGGCCAACGTCCTGACTTTC
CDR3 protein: CASRLVAEISGANVLTF

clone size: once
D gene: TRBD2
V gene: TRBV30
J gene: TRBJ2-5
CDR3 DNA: TGTGCCTGGAGTGTCCCCTTTGACCATAGCGGGAGCAGAGAGACCCAGTACTTC
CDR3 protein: CAWSVPFDHSGSRETQYF